This T cell receptor beta chain was captured in a study of blood T cell repertoires in COVID-19. Study information: Samples taken during acute and convalescent COVID-19 were collected in the United States, Italy and Spain. T cells, B-cell-depleted T cells, or PBMCs supplied cDNA or gDNA.

As originally analysed: Estimated nucleated cell counts came from reference gene primer amplification. Some clones are missing from TCRdb's copy, which holds only in-frame ones; the method was immunoSEQ multiplex PCR. The D gene and trimming were derived from the DNA, and the V and J assignments and clone size from that table. The sample contains some 200,000 clones, around 87% of which appear only once. Material for sequencing was peripheral blood. This clonotype was sampled from a woman of 80 years or more in a cohort sampled during active or convalescent COVID-19.

DNA of the CDR3: TGTGCCAGCAGGGAGGCCGGGACTAGCACAACCGGGGAGCTGTTTTTT. Translating it yields CASREAGTSTTGELFF. The chain uses TRBV7-6 and TRBJ2-2, with TRBD2 matching over 9 bases. CDR3 length equals 16 residues. V lost 6 bases and J lost 5; bases outside the gene matches: 10. The germline gives CDR1 SGHVS, CDR2 FNYEAQ.